These 10 T cell receptor beta chains originate from one sample sequenced in a study of a mutant IDH1 vaccine in newly diagnosed glioma. Their cognate antigens are unknown. TCRdb keeps only in-frame clones here, not all; method: immunoSEQ multiplex PCR. The table lists over 50,000 clones, 80% to 90% of them singletons. Described time point: week 5, during vaccination. Doses comprised 300 ug of mutant IDH1 20-mer peptide each, plus topical imiquimod. Source: PBMCs, taken from a glioma patient whose treatment included an IDH1 peptide vaccine. These receptors were taken from a woman aged 40-49 years with glioma.

The sample holds a few counts of this clone. The chain recombines TRBV5-6 with TRBJ1-2; 8 nucleotides line up with TRBD1. Per the germline V gene, CDR1 is SGHDT and CDR2 is YYEEEE. CDR3 size: 14 residues. V was clipped by 0 bases and J by 4 bases; unmatched bases: 2. The DNA for the CDR3 is TGTGCCAGCAGCTTGGGGGACAGGCCCTATGGCTACACCTTC. Amino acid sequence: CASSLGDRPYGYTF. Supplemented by reference TRBV5-6 and TRBJ1-2, the full variable domain reads DAGVTQSPTHLIKTRGQQVTLRCSPKSGHDTVSWYQQALGQGPQFIFQYYEEEERQRGNFPDRFSGHQFPNYSSELNVNALLLGDSALYLCASSLGDRPYGYTFGSGTRLTVV.

This clone was observed once. The rearrangement uses TRBV2 and TRBJ2-3, with a weak D call TRBD1 (6 bases). Trimming removed 6 bases from V and 2 bases from J, with 9 bases in between. This CDR3 is 13 amino acids long. Germline CDR1 reads SNHLY; CDR2 reads FYNNEI. The DNA of the CDR3 is TGTGCCAGCAGGGGGACACCCACAGATACGCAGTATTTT. Protein sequence: CASRGTPTDTQYF. The full variable domain, completed using reference TRBV2 and TRBJ2-3, is EPEVTQTPSHQVTQMGQEVILRCVPISNHLYFYWYRQILGQKVEFLVSFYNNEISEKSEIFDDQFSVERPDGSNFTLKIRSTKLEDSAMYFCASRGTPTDTQYFGPGTRLTVL.

V usage is TRBV5-5 and J usage is TRBJ1-1; 10 nucleotides line up with TRBD1. The CDR3 extends over 17 amino acids. CDR1 and CDR2 from the germline V gene are SGHKS and YYEKEE (reference sequence). Trimming removed 4 bases from V and 5 bases from J; junction bases left unmatched: 14. CDR3: CASSQIDRGREGTEAFF. The CDR3 DNA sequence: TGTGCCAGCAGCCAAATCGACAGGGGGCGAGAGGGGACTGAAGCTTTCTTT.

This chain uses TRBV6-5 with TRBJ2-2; D is uncertain. Between the trimmed V and J ends, which lost 4 bases and 4 bases, there was a span of 4 bases. This CDR3 spans 12 amino acids. Per germline, CDR1 MNHEY and CDR2 SVGAGI. The CDR3 bases are TGTGCCAGCAGTTCTAGCACCGGGGAGCTGTTTTTT. As protein: CASSSSTGELFF.

CDR3 sequence: CASSPNGLTGELFF. DNA for the CDR3: TGTGCCAGCAGCCCAAACGGACTGACCGGGGAGCTGTTTTTT. The chain couples TRBV2 to TRBJ2-2; perhaps TRBD2 as D (5 bases). This CDR3 comprises 14 residues. The germline V and J ends were trimmed by 6 bases and 5 bases, with 13 bases remaining between them. Germline V gene sequence: CDR1 SNHLY, CDR2 FYNNEI.

This sequence joins TRBV6-5 and TRBJ2-5; 9 bases fit TRBD2. CDR3 length: 14 amino acids. Trimming cost V 6 bases and J 0 bases; bases outside gene matches: 2. Germline CDR1 is MNHEY and CDR2 is SVGAGI. The CDR3 loop reads CASRRLADQETQYF. CDR3 DNA: TGTGCCAGCAGAAGACTAGCGGACCAAGAGACCCAGTACTTC.

V gene TRBV10-2 combines with J gene TRBJ2-5, with 10 positions matching TRBD2. V lost 3 bases and J lost 5; bases outside the gene matches: 6. There are 15 residues in the CDR3. Germline CDR1 reads WSHSY; CDR2 reads SAAADI. CDR3 nucleotide sequence: TGCGCCAGCAGTGAACTAGCGGGGCTTGGGGAGACCCAGTACTTC. The encoded protein is CASSELAGLGETQYF.

V gene TRBV2 combines with J gene TRBJ2-3; D might be TRBD2 (6 bases). Germline V gives CDR1 SNHLY, CDR2 FYNNEI. CDR3 length equals 14 residues. Trimming took off 7 bases at V and 2 bases at J, with 13 bases between the two ends. Here the CDR3 DNA reads TGTGCCAGCAAGGCCGGACTACACACAGATACGCAGTATTTT. Its protein is CASKAGLHTDTQYF.

The chain is built from TRBV7-2 and TRBJ2-2; D uncertain. Germline V gives CDR1 SGHTA, CDR2 FQGNSA. Trimming took off 2 bases at V and 7 bases at J, with 5 bases between the two ends. This CDR3 spans 12 amino acids. DNA for the CDR3: TGTGCCAGCAGCTTAAACGGCGGGGAGCTGTTTTTT. This encodes CASSLNGGELFF.

V and J are TRBV7-2 and TRBJ2-7; unclear D gene. Trimming removed 3 bases from V and 3 bases from J, with 15 bases in between. The germline gives CDR1 SGHTA, CDR2 FQGNSA. The CDR3 is 15 residues long. Written as DNA, the CDR3 is TGTGCCAGCAGCTTGGGTTTGATGGGATACTACGAGCAGTACTTC. Residues: CASSLGLMGYYEQYF. The whole variable domain, remainder taken from reference TRBV7-2 and TRBJ2-7, is GAGVSQSPSNKVTEKGKDVELRCDPISGHTALYWYRQSLGQGLEFLIYFQGNSAPDKSGLPSDRFSAERTGGSVSTLTIQRTQQEDSAVYLCASSLGLMGYYEQYFGPGTRLTVT.